These 14 T cell receptor beta chains share one sample of origin, sequenced in a study of identical twins. TCRdb processed the 5' RACE reads anew with MiXCR; each CDR3 protein has one entry. The sample has approximately 250,000 distinct CDR3 sequences; 6.5% to 8% are singletons. These same data were also listed under a study on T cells expressing NK-cell markers.

Sequenced input: CD8+ T cells sorted from blood. The receptors come from a woman younger than 35 in good health.

This clonotype was seen at least ten times. V and J are TRBV12-3 or TRBV12-4 and TRBJ2-3, with 11 bases matching TRBD2. The CDR3 loop spans 14 amino acids. V lost 8 bases to trimming and J lost 0 bases; unmatched junction nucleotides: 1. The CDR3 DNA reads as TGTGCCAGCGGGACTAGCGGAAGCACAGATACGCAGTATTTT. Residues: CASGTSGSTDTQYF.

This clonotype has more than one count but fewer than ten. The chain combines TRBV6-5 with TRBJ2-3; 7 bases match TRBD2. In germline, CDR1 is MNHEY, CDR2 SVGAGI. CDR3 size: 14 residues. V lost 4 bases and J lost 1; bases outside the gene matches: 2. The CDR3, as DNA: TGTGCCAGCAGTTCAGCGGGGCGCACAGATACGCAGTATTTT. Protein product: CASSSAGRTDTQYF.

This clonotype has a handful of counts. This chain links TRBV6-2 or TRBV6-3 with TRBJ2-6; unclear D gene. Trimming took 0 bases from V and 0 from J, leaving 12 bases between them. This CDR3 has 18 residues. CDR1 MNHEY and CDR2 SVGEGT come from the germline V gene. CDR3 region: CASSYSRLLASGANVLTF. Here the CDR3 DNA reads TGTGCCAGCAGTTACTCGAGGCTTCTCGCCTCTGGGGCCAACGTCCTGACTTTC.

At least ten counts were recorded for this clonotype. The V and J genes are TRBV4-3 and TRBJ1-2, with D possibly being TRBD1 (5 bases). The CDR3 totals 16 residues. V was pared by 0 bases and J by 5 bases, with 16 bases between. CDR1 and CDR2 from the germline V gene are LGHNA and YSLEER. The CDR3 DNA sequence: TGCGCCAGCAGCCAAGATGTGGTCCCGGAGGGGTATGGCTACACCTTC. Encoded protein: CASSQDVVPEGYGYTF.

This clonotype was found many times. The chain carries TRBV11-2 and TRBJ2-7, with TRBD2 identical over 7 bases. This CDR3 is built from 14 residues. Germline V CDR1 and CDR2: SGHAT, FQNNGV. Losses at the gene ends were 1 base for V and 3 bases for J; bases not matched to a gene: 3. The CDR3 bases are TGTGCCAGCAGCTTAGGGGGGGGGAGCTACGAGCAGTACTTC. The encoded protein is CASSLGGGSYEQYF.

Ten or more counts support this clonotype. The chain joins TRBV9 to TRBJ2-1, with TRBD1 as a possible D gene (6 bases). CDR3 length: 12 amino acids. V was trimmed by 3 bases and J by 7 bases, leaving 8 bases between them. Germline CDR1 and CDR2: SGDLS and YYNGEE. CDR3 residues: CASSGGQNEQFF. Written as DNA, the CDR3 is TGTGCCAGCAGCGGGGGGCAAAATGAGCAGTTCTTC.

Only a few counts were recorded for this clonotype. V gene TRBV9 combines with J gene TRBJ2-6, with a tentative D call TRBD1 (6 bases). The V gene lost 4 bases and the J gene lost 0 bases, with 11 bases spanning the gap. The germline V gene encodes CDR1 SGDLS and CDR2 YYNGEE. The CDR3 is 16 amino acids. CDR3 coding DNA: TGTGCCAGCAGCCACCAGGGGAACTCTGGGGCCAACGTCCTGACTTTC. It is translated as CASSHQGNSGANVLTF.

In its sample, this clonotype was seen a few times. This rearrangement joins TRBV7-6 to TRBJ2-7, with D possibly being TRBD2 (7 bases). The V gene lost 4 bases and the J gene lost 6 bases, with 13 bases spanning the gap. From germline, CDR1 is SGHVS and CDR2 FNYEAQ. This CDR3 region has 13 residues. The CDR3 reads CASSWGGKAEQYF. The CDR3 region has the DNA TGTGCCAGCAGCTGGGGGGGCAAGGCCGAGCAGTACTTC.

This chain links TRBV29-1 with TRBJ2-1; 8 bases fit TRBD2. The CDR3 contains 16 residues. Trimming cost V 6 bases and J 0 bases; bases outside gene matches: 10. Germline loops: CDR1 SQVTM, CDR2 ANQGSEA. In DNA form, the CDR3 reads TGCAGCGTCTCCGGGACTAGGGTGAACTCCTACAATGAGCAGTTCTTC. Its translation: CSVSGTRVNSYNEQFF.

The chain employs TRBV5-6 and TRBJ1-2; D gene ambiguous. This CDR3 region has 13 residues. Germline CDR1 SGHDT, CDR2 YYEEEE. Trimming stripped 4 bases from V and 4 bases from J, with 11 bases between. CDR3 amino acids: CASSLQNLYGYTF. The CDR3 DNA follows: TGTGCCAGCAGCCTTCAGAACCTCTATGGCTACACCTTC.

This clonotype occurred a few times. The V and J genes are TRBV11-2 and TRBJ2-7; 7 bases line up with TRBD2. Germline V gene sequence: CDR1 SGHAT, CDR2 FQNNGV. V lost 6 bases, J lost 0 bases, and 8 bases stayed unmatched. CDR3 length: 15 amino acids. CDR3 bases: TGTGCCAGCAGTTTTGGTGCGGGAGACTCCTACGAGCAGTACTTC. This sequence encodes CASSFGAGDSYEQYF.

This clonotype was found a few times. This sequence joins TRBV11-2 and TRBJ2-1, with TRBD1 matching 7 bases. The CDR3 runs to 15 residues. J gave up 4 bases and V 5 bases, and 8 bases lay outside the gene matches. Germline values: CDR1 SGHAT, CDR2 FQNNGV. CDR3 sequence reads: CASSPELGQYNEQFF. In DNA form, the CDR3 reads TGTGCCAGCAGCCCCGAACTGGGACAGTACAATGAGCAGTTCTTC.

This chain uses TRBV4-1 with TRBJ2-7; 8 positions agree with TRBD1. V dropped 3 bases and J dropped 5; count of bases not matched to a gene: 12. This CDR3 contains 16 residues. Per the germline V gene, CDR1 is MGHRA and CDR2 is YSYEKL. The CDR3 DNA follows: TGCGCCAGCAGCCAGGTGGCGGACAGGGTTCGTCACGAGCAGTACTTC. Protein product: CASSQVADRVRHEQYF.

The chain links TRBV12-3 or TRBV12-4 to TRBJ2-7, with 11 bases identical to TRBD2. The ends lost 6 bases at V and 6 bases at J; junction bases unmatched: 7. This CDR3 is 14 amino acids long. Here the CDR3 DNA reads TGTGCCAGCAGCTCCACTAGCGGGAGTTCCGAGCAGTACTTC. Residues: CASSSTSGSSEQYF.